The clone carrying this TCR beta chain appeared a few times. The sample originates from a study of human T cells and chemical hapten exposure. V lost 1 base and J lost 3; bases outside the gene matches: 5. The CDR3 spans 15 residues. The germline CDR1 and CDR2 sequences are SGHTA and FQGNSA. TCRdb re-called the RACE reads with MiXCR, one entry per CDR3 protein. The table includes approximately 180,000 distinct CDR3 sequences, 25% to 30% detected once. The time point: pre-sensitization, week 0. Regarding treatment: therapeutic diphenylcyclopropenone sensitization with weekly scalp DPC. The TCR originated in a woman aged 25 to 45 with alopecia areata. Some clones in this sample may be carry-over from other donors' samples. Source: whole blood, taken in connection with sensitization to the hapten diphenylcyclopropenone (DPC). The V gene is TRBV7-2, the J gene TRBJ2-5; TRBD1 aligns across 7 bases. CDR3 sequence (DNA): TGTGCCAGCAGCTTAGAGGGGACAGATAAAGAGACCCAGTACTTC. Translating gives CASSLEGTDKETQYF.